This TCR beta chain is from a study of T-cell reconstitution after alpha-beta-depleted transplantation in children. To note about this clonotype: Its antigen remains unknown.

Preparation of the TCRbeta library involved a method that used unique molecular identifiers. MiXCR was run by TCRdb on the PCR reads, yielding one entry per CDR3 protein. The sample carries about 440,000 distinct CDR3 sequences, roughly two fifths recorded once. Study findings and constraints: Reported findings indicate that, about two months after transplant, alpha-beta T cells came from several hundred expanded clones, which were derived from non-depleted graft cells. Recipient T cells and thymic progenitors that survived were the source of the high TCRbeta diversity seen at day 60 in some patients.

Germline V lookup: CDR1 MNHEY, CDR2 SVGAGI. The CDR3 is made up of 12 amino acids. V dropped 4 bases and J dropped 4 bases, with 7 bases sitting between them. This sequence was found in a girl aged 2 to 9 with aplastic anemia, due to receive a stem cell transplant. Sample: PBMCs, taken before TCRalphabeta/CD19-depleted stem cell transplant. The gene calls are TRBV6-5 and TRBJ1-2; D is unresolved. CDR3 bases: TGTGCCAGCAGTTCTCTGCCCTATGGCTACACCTTC. Residues: CASSSLPYGYTF.